A single sample is the source of the 10 T cell receptor beta chains below, sequenced in a study of neurological immune-mediated disorders. TCRdb passed the 5' RACE reads through MiXCR, listing each CDR3 protein once. The table lists some 66,000 distinct CDR3 sequences, approximately 3.7% of them singletons. Sequencing was done on a sample of PBMCs. These receptor sequences come from a man aged 45-60 years with multiple sclerosis.

This clonotype was counted many times. The chain combines TRBV4-1 with TRBJ2-2; 9 bases align to TRBD1. The CDR3 loop spans 17 amino acids. Per the germline V gene, CDR1 is MGHRA and CDR2 is YSYEKL. The V gene end was trimmed by 4 bases and the J gene end by 0 bases; junction bases not matched to a gene: 6. CDR3 residues: CASSRGGQGANTGELFF. In DNA, the CDR3 is TGCGCCAGCAGCCGAGGGGGACAGGGCGCGAACACCGGGGAGCTGTTTTTT.

There are many counts of this clonotype. CDR3 sequence (DNA): TGTGCCAGCAGTTTGGACAGGGCGGGTGGCTACACCTTC. This encodes CASSLDRAGGYTF. The J gene is TRBJ1-2, the V gene TRBV12-3 or TRBV12-4; 8 nucleotides align to TRBD1. V shed 3 bases and J 7 bases; nucleotides not matched to a gene: 4. The CDR3 has 13 amino acids.

This clonotype was recorded many times. V and J are TRBV20-1 and TRBJ2-7; D may be TRBD2 (6 bases). Per the germline V gene, CDR1 is DFQATT and CDR2 is SNEGSKA (reference sequence). CDR3 length: 12 residues. Trimming stripped 3 bases from V and 6 bases from J, with 12 bases between. The CDR3 DNA sequence: TGCAGTGCTAGTTATAGCGGACGCGAGCAGTACTTC. This encodes CSASYSGREQYF.

This clonotype was counted at least ten times. The chain uses TRBV6-5 and TRBJ1-1; TRBD1 might be the D (5 bases). Germline lookup yields CDR1 MNHEY and CDR2 SVGAGI. This CDR3 contains 13 residues. The V end was cut by 6 bases, the J end by 2 bases, with 10 bases between. The chain's CDR3 is CASRMTENTEAFF. Here the CDR3 DNA reads TGTGCCAGCAGGATGACAGAAAACACTGAAGCTTTCTTT.

This clonotype was seen repeatedly, ten times or more. The chain combines TRBV12-3 or TRBV12-4 with TRBJ1-6; the match to TRBD1 covers 7 bases. The CDR3 loop spans 14 amino acids. Trimming cost V 4 bases and J 9 bases; bases outside gene matches: 6. The CDR3 nucleotides read TGTGCCAGCAGTTATGACAGGGTGGGTTCACCCCTCCACTTT. This sequence encodes CASSYDRVGSPLHF.

In this sample, this clonotype turned up many times. The chain joins TRBV10-3 to TRBJ1-1; D possibly corresponds to TRBD1 (5 bases). Trimming took off 2 bases at V and 5 bases at J, with 12 bases between the two ends. The CDR3 is 14 amino acids. Germline values: CDR1 ENHRY, CDR2 SYGVKD. As DNA, the CDR3 is TGTGCCATCAGTGAGGGAGGGGCGCGGACTGAAGCTTTCTTT. Translation gives CAISEGGARTEAFF.

This clonotype was found many times. V usage is TRBV5-6 and J usage is TRBJ1-3; no clear D gene. This CDR3 is 15 amino acids long. Trimming pared 0 bases from V and 3 bases from J, leaving 10 bases between. Germline CDR1 is SGHDT and CDR2 is YYEEEE. CDR3 protein: CASSLAGINGNTIYF. CDR3 bases: TGTGCCAGCAGCTTGGCCGGGATAAATGGAAACACCATATATTTT.

CDR3: CASSFKGAAGPYNEQFF. The DNA of the CDR3 is TGCGCCAGCAGCTTTAAGGGAGCAGCGGGCCCCTACAATGAGCAGTTCTTC. V and J are TRBV5-1 and TRBJ2-1; D perhaps matches TRBD2 (6 bases). Trimming left V 2 bases short and J 2 bases short, with 17 bases between. The CDR3 is 17 residues long. CDR1 SGHRS and CDR2 YFSETQ come from the germline V gene.

This clonotype was found many times. The rearrangement uses TRBV12-3 or TRBV12-4 and TRBJ1-5, with a weak D call TRBD1 (6 bases). V lost 3 bases and J 5 bases, leaving 14 bases between the germline ends. CDR3 length: 15 residues. The CDR3 DNA reads TGTGCCAGCAGTTTTTGGGGGCGGGGGGATCAGCCCCAGCATTTT. This codes for CASSFWGRGDQPQHF.

Many counts were recorded for this clonotype. This sequence joins TRBV7-9 and TRBJ2-3; 10 nucleotides line up with TRBD1. Germline CDR1 is SEHNR and CDR2 is FQNEAQ (reference sequence). Trimming removed 5 bases from V and 3 bases from J; junction bases left unmatched: 8. The CDR3 sequence is 16 residues long. The CDR3 DNA sequence: TGTGCCAGCAGCATCGGGACAGGGGCTCTGACAGATACGCAGTATTTT. This encodes CASSIGTGALTDTQYF.